In this sample, the clone carrying this TCR beta chain turned up many times. Its antigen is undetermined. The data derive from a study of blood T cells in healthy people across ages. Germline V gives CDR1 DFQATT, CDR2 SNEGSKA (reference sequence). There are 13 residues in the CDR3. Trimming took 0 bases from V and 1 from J, leaving 7 bases between them. It was with a sample-barcoded 5' primer and a J-beta primer mix that a second PCR of roughly 7 to 12 cycles was run. TCRdb reanalysed the 5' RACE reads using MiXCR and keeps one entry per CDR3 protein. The profile shows approximately 1.5 million distinct CDR3 sequences, 30% to 35% of them singletons. Study observations and caveats: Age advanced and TCR beta diversity per million T cells fell, roughly linearly. PBMCs left unsorted prevented a conclusive naive versus antigen-experienced comparison.

The rearrangement joins TRBV20-1 to TRBJ2-7; the D is unclear. Sequenced sample: blood. This receptor was obtained from a woman aged 25 to 39 in good health. In DNA form, the CDR3 reads TGCAGTGCTAGAGATACGAAATCCTACGAGCAGTACTTC. This encodes CSARDTKSYEQYF.